This T cell receptor (beta chain) was retrieved from a study of blood T cell repertoires in COVID-19 (dated by TCRdb to the early 2020s). Background on the whole study: Samples covering the acute and convalescent phases of COVID-19 were provided by collaborators in the United States, Italy and Spain. A de-identified subject ID, COVID-19 status, age in years and sex were almost always included in the sample metadata. Deeply sampled blood TCRbeta repertoires from subjects exposed to, actively infected with, or recovered from COVID-19 were included in the dataset. The material from the prospective study consisted of cDNA or gDNA derived from T cells, B-cell-depleted T cells, or PBMCs. The repertoires were released in a freely available public database intended as a resource for research on the immune response to SARS-CoV-2. Where available, HLA class I and class II types were taken from metadata supplied by the sample provider and were not determined by assay-based typing. Samples were obtained from the ongoing ImmuneRACE study (first 160 participants) and from about 1,300 subjects provided by 6 global collaborators.

Study-wide conclusions, independent of this receptor: The amount of clinical and demographic metadata varied by source and participant and was provided uncurated.

Concerning this clone: Its antigen is not yet known. No base qualities exist here, and no much larger clone lies one base off it.

The collaborating institutions used their own protocols to collect whole blood in K2EDTA tubes. For TCRbeta analysis, collaborator samples were shipped as frozen whole blood, as isolated PBMCs, or as DNA extracted from either sample type. The immunoSEQ Assay, a bias-controlled multiplex PCR, was used to amplify TCRbeta CDR3 regions from genomic DNA. The study's own analysis went as follows. The number of nucleated cells in each sample was estimated by amplification of reference gene primers within the assay. To quantify the absolute abundance of each unique TCRbeta CDR3 rearrangement, sequence reads were collapsed and filtered. For each sample, productive Simpson clonality was calculated by taking the square root of Simpson's diversity index across productive rearrangements. The immuneACCESS repertoire file appears here via TCRdb, limited to in-frame rearrangements. These files lack a portion of the clones; in checked studies, under half of the deficit traces to unresolved V genes, and the cause of the others is not known. V, J and clone size reflect that table, while D and trimming were determined from the DNA. For this sample the table gives about 260,000 clones, of which 75% to 90% were detected only once. The ten top clones hold roughly 3.3% of the sample.

This receptor was taken from a woman between 40 and 50 years old with acute or convalescent COVID-19. The specimen sequenced was peripheral blood.

The nucleotides are TGTGCCAGCAGTGAAGGAGCAGCTACTATCACCGGGGAGCTGTTTTTT. It codes for CASSEGAATITGELFF. The chain was built from TRBV6-1 and TRBJ2-2, with the D segment identity uncertain. From the germline V gene, CDR1 is MNHNS and CDR2 is SASEGT. From its cysteine to its phenylalanine, the CDR3 spans 16 amino acids. Just CDR3 DNA is preserved here, 48 bases in frame from base 1. V loses 1 base of germline sequence and J loses 4 bases, and the interval between the two ends is 13 bases.